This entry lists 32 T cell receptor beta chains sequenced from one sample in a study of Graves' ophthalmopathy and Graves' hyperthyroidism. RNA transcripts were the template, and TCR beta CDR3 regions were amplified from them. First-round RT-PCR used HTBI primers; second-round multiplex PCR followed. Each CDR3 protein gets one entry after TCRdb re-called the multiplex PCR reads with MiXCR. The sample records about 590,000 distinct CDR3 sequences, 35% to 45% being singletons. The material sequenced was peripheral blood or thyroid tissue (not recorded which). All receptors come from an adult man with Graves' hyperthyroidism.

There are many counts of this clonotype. As DNA, the CDR3 is TGTGCCAGCAGCTCCTCCGGACCCTACGAGCAGTACTTC. Amino acid sequence: CASSSSGPYEQYF. This chain connects TRBV12-3 or TRBV12-4 to TRBJ2-7, with no clear D. Trimming shortened V by 6 bases and J by 2 bases, and 11 bases separated the two germline ends. The CDR3 totals 13 residues.

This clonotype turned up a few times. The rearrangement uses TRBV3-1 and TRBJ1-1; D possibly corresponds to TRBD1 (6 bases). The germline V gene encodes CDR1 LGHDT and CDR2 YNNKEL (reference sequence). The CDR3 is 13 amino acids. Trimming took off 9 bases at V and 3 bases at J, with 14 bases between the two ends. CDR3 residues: CASTGLRDTEAFF. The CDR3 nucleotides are TGTGCCAGTACAGGGCTTCGTGACACTGAAGCTTTCTTT. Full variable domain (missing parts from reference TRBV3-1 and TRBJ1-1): DTAVSQTPKYLVTQMGNDKSIKCEQNLGHDTMYWYKQDSKKFLKIMFSYNNKELIINETVPNRFSPKSPDKAHLNLHINSLELGDSAVYFCASTGLRDTEAFFGQGTRLTVV.

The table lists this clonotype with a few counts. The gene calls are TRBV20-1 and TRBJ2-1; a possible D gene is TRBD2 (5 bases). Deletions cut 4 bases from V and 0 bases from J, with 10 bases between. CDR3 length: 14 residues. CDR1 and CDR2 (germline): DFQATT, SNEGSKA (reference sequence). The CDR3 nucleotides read TGCAGTGCTATTTCGGGGAGCTCCTACAATGAGCAGTTCTTC. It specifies CSAISGSSYNEQFF.

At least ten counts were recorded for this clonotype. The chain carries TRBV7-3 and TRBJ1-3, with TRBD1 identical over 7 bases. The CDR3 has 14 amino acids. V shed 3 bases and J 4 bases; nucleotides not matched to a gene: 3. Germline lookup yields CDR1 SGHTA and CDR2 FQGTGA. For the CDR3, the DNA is TGTGCCAGCAGCTTGACAGGGTTCGGAAACACCATATATTTT. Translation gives CASSLTGFGNTIYF.

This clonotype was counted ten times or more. In DNA form, the CDR3 reads TGTGCCAGTAGTATAACTCGGGCAGGGGGAGAGACCCAGTACTTC. Translating gives CASSITRAGGETQYF. This chain connects TRBV19 to TRBJ2-5, with 7 nucleotides matching TRBD1. This CDR3 has 15 amino acids. Trimming cost V 2 bases and J 4 bases; bases outside gene matches: 7. The germline CDR1 and CDR2 sequences are LNHDA and SQIVND (reference sequence). Combining the CDR3 with reference TRBV19 and TRBJ2-5 gives the whole variable domain DGGITQSPKYLFRKEGQNVTLSCEQNLNHDAMYWYRQDPGQGLRLIYYSQIVNDFQKGDIAEGYSVSREKKESFPLTVTSAQKNPTAFYLCASSITRAGGETQYFGPGTRLLVL.

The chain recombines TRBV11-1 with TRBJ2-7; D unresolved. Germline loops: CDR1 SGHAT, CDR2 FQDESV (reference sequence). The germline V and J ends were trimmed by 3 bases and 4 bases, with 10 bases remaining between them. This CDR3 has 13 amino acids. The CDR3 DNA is TGTGCCAGCAGCTTCTCTTGGCGGTACGAGCAGTACTTC. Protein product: CASSFSWRYEQYF.

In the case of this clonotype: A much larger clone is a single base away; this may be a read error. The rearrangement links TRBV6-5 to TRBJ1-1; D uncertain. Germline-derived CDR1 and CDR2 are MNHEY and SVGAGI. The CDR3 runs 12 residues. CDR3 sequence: CASSSAFTGAFF. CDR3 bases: TGTGCCAGCAGTTCGGCGTTCACTGGAGCTTTCTTT.

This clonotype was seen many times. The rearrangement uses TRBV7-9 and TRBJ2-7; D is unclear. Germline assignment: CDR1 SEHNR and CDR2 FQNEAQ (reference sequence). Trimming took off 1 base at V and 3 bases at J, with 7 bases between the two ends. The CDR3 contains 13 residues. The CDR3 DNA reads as TGTGCCAGCAGCTTAGAACTTCGCTACGAGCAGTACTTC. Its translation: CASSLELRYEQYF.

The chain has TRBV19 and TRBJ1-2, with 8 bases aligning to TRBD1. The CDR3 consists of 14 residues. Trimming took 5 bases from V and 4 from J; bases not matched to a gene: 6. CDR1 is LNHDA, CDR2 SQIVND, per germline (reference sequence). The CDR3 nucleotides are TGTGCCAGTAGTCCGTCGACAGGGGCCTATGGCTACACCTTC. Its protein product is CASSPSTGAYGYTF. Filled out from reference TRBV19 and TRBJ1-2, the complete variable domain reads DGGITQSPKYLFRKEGQNVTLSCEQNLNHDAMYWYRQDPGQGLRLIYYSQIVNDFQKGDIAEGYSVSREKKESFPLTVTSAQKNPTAFYLCASSPSTGAYGYTFGSGTRLTVV.

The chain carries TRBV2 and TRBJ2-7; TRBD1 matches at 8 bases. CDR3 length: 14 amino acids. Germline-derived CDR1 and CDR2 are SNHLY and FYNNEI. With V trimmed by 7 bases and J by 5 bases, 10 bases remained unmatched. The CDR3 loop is CASIWDRRDHEQYF. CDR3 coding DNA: TGTGCCAGCATCTGGGACAGGAGGGACCACGAGCAGTACTTC.

The CDR3 reads CASSSVIRLDRGQETQYF. In nucleotides, the CDR3 is TGTGCCAGCAGTTCAGTTATTAGGTTAGACAGGGGCCAAGAGACCCAGTACTTC. The chain carries TRBV2 and TRBJ2-5; 8 bases match TRBD1. There are 18 residues in the CDR3. The V gene's germline CDR1 is SNHLY and CDR2 FYNNEI. With 5 bases clipped from V and 1 base from J, the junction kept 15 bases outside the gene matches.

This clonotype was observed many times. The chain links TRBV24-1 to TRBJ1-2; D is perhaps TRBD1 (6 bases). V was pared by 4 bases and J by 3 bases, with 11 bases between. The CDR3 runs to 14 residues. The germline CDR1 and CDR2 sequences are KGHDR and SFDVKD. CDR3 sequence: CATSERTEHYGYTF. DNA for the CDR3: TGTGCCACCAGTGAACGGACAGAGCACTATGGCTACACCTTC.

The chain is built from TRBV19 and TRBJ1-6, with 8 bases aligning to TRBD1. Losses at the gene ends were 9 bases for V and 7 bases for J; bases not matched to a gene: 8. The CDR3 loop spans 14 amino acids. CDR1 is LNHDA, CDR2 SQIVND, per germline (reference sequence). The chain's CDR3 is CASTRTGQNSPLHF. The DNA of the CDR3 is TGTGCCAGCACAAGGACAGGGCAGAATTCACCCCTCCACTTT.

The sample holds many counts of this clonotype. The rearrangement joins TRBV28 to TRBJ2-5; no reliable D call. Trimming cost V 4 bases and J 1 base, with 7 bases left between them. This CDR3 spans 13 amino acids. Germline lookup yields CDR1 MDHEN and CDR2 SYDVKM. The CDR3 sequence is CASSSVPQETQYF. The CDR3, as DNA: TGTGCCAGCAGTTCTGTCCCCCAAGAGACCCAGTACTTC.

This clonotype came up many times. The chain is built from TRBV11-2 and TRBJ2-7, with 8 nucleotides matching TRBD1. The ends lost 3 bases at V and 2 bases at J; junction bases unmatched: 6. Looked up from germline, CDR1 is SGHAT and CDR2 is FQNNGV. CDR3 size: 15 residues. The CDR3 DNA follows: TGTGCCAGCAGCTTCGGACAGGGACAACCCTACGAGCAGTACTTC. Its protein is CASSFGQGQPYEQYF. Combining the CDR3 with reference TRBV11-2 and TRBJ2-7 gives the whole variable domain EAGVAQSPRYKIIEKRQSVAFWCNPISGHATLYWYQQILGQGPKLLIQFQNNGVVDDSQLPKDRFSAERLKGVDSTLKIQPAKLEDSAVYLCASSFGQGQPYEQYFGPGTRLTVT.

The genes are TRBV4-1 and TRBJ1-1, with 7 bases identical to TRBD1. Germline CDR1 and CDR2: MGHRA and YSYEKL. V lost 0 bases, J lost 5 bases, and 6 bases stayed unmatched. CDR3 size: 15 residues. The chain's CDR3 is CASSQESQGGTEAFF. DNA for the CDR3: TGCGCCAGCAGCCAAGAATCGCAGGGGGGAACTGAAGCTTTCTTT.

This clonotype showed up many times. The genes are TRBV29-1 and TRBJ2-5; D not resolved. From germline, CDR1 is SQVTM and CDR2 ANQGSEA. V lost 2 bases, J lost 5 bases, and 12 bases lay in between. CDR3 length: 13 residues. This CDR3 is CSVESGLEETQYF. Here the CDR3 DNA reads TGCAGCGTTGAATCCGGGTTGGAGGAGACCCAGTACTTC.

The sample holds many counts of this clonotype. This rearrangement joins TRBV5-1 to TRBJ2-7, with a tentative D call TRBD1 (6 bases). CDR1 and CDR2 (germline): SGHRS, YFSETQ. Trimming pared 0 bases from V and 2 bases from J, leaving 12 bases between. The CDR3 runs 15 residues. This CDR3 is CASSLGQVGTYEQYF. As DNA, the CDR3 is TGCGCCAGCAGCTTGGGACAGGTGGGGACCTACGAGCAGTACTTC.

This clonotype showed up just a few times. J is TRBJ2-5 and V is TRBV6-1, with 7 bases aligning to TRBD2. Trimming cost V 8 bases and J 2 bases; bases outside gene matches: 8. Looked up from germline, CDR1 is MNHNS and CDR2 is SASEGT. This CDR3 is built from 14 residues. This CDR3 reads CASGSGAQQETQYF. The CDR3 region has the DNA TGTGCCAGCGGCAGCGGGGCACAACAAGAGACCCAGTACTTC.

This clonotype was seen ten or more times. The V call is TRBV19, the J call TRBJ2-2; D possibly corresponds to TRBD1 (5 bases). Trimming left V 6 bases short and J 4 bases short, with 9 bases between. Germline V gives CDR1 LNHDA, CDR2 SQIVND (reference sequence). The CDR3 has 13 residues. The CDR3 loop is CASSGHLTGELFF. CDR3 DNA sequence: TGTGCCAGTAGCGGACATCTCACCGGGGAGCTGTTTTTT.

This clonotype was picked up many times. For the CDR3, the DNA is TGTGCCAGCAGCGCACAGGGGTCGAACACTGAAGCTTTCTTT. Residues: CASSAQGSNTEAFF. The rearrangement uses TRBV7-9 and TRBJ1-1, with TRBD1 matching 7 bases. Looked up from germline, CDR1 is SEHNR and CDR2 is FQNEAQ (reference sequence). V was pared by 5 bases and J by 1 base, with 4 bases of the junction left unmatched. The CDR3 totals 14 residues. Combining the CDR3 with reference TRBV7-9 and TRBJ1-1 gives the whole variable domain DTGVSQNPRHKITKRGQNVTFRCDPISEHNRLYWYRQTLGQGPEFLTYFQNEAQLEKSRLLSDRFSAERPKGSFSTLEIQRTEQGDSAMYLCASSAQGSNTEAFFGQGTRLTVV.

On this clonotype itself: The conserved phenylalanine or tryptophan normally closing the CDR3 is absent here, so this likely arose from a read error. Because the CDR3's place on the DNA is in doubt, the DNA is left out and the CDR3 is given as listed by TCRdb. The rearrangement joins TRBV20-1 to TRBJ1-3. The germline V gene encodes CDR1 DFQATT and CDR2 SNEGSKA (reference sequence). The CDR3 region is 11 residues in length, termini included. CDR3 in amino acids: CSARGLAGANT.

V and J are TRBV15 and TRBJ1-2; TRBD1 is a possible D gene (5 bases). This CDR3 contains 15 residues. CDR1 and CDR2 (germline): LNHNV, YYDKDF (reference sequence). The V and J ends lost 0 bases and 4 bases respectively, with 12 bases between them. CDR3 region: CATSRDQAGLYGYTF. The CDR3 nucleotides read TGTGCCACCAGCAGAGATCAGGCAGGGCTCTATGGCTACACCTTC.

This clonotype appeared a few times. CDR3 protein: CASSGGQGTQETQYF. The CDR3, as DNA: TGTGCCAGCAGTGGGGGACAGGGTACCCAAGAGACCCAGTACTTC. The chain is built from TRBV25-1 and TRBJ2-5; 9 positions match TRBD1. CDR3 length: 15 residues. The germline V gene has CDR1 MGHDK and CDR2 SYGVNS. J gave up 1 base and V 4 bases, and 4 bases lay outside the gene matches.

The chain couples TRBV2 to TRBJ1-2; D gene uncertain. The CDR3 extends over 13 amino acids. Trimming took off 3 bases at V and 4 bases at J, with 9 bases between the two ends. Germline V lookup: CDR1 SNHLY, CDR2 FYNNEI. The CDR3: CASSDQNAYGYTF. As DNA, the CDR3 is TGTGCCAGCAGTGATCAGAACGCCTATGGCTACACCTTC. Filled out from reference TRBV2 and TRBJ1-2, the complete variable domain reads EPEVTQTPSHQVTQMGQEVILRCVPISNHLYFYWYRQILGQKVEFLVSFYNNEISEKSEIFDDQFSVERPDGSNFTLKIRSTKLEDSAMYFCASSDQNAYGYTFGSGTRLTVV.

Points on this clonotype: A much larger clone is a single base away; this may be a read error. DNA for the CDR3: TGTGCCAGCAGTTACGCAACGGGCCAAGAGACCCAGTACTTC. Protein: CASSYATGQETQYF. The V gene is TRBV7-9, the J gene TRBJ2-5; no reliable D call. This CDR3 has 14 residues. V gave up 6 bases and J gave up 1 base, with 12 bases separating them. Germline CDR1 SEHNR, CDR2 FQNEAQ (reference sequence).

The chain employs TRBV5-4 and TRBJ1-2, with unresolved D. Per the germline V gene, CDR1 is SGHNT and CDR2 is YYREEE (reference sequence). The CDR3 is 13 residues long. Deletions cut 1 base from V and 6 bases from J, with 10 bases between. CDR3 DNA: TGTGCCAGCAGCTTGACAGTTATCCATGGCTACACCTTC. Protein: CASSLTVIHGYTF.

The CDR3 sequence is CATSRDVQGNSPLHF. For the CDR3, the DNA is TGTGCCACCAGCAGAGATGTTCAGGGGAATTCACCCCTCCACTTT. The V call is TRBV15, the J call TRBJ1-6; TRBD1 might be the D (6 bases). V was pared by 0 bases and J by 7 bases, with 10 bases between. This CDR3 is built from 15 residues. Germline loops: CDR1 LNHNV, CDR2 YYDKDF (reference sequence).

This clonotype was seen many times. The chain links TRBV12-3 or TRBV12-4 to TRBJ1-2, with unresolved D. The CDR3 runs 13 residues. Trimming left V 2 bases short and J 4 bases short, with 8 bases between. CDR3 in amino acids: CASSLISGYGYTF. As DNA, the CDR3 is TGTGCCAGCAGTTTAATATCTGGCTATGGCTACACCTTC.

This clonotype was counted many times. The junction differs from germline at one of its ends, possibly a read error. The DNA for the CDR3 is TGCGCCAGCAGTACGGCCTACGAGCAGTACTTC. Protein sequence: CASSTAYEQYF. This chain uses TRBV28 with TRBJ2-7; D call uncertain. Germline lookup yields CDR1 MDHEN and CDR2 SYDVKM. This CDR3 is built from 11 residues.

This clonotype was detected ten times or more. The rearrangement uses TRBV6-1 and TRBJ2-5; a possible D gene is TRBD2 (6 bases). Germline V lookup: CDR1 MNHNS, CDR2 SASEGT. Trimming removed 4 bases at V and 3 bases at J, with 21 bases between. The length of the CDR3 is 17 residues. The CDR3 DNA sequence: TGTGCCAGCAGTGCCTTTCCCGTCGAAACGGGGGAAGAGACCCAGTACTTC. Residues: CASSAFPVETGEETQYF.

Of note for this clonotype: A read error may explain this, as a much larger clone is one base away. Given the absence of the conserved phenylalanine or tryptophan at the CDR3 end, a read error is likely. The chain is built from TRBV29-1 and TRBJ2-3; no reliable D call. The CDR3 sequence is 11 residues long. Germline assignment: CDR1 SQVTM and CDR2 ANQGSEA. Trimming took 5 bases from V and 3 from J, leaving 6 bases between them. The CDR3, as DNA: TGCAGCGTTCCCCGGACAGATACGCAGTATTCT. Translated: CSVPRTDTQYS.